One sample yielded the 30 T cell receptor beta chains listed below, sequenced in a study of blood T cell repertoires in COVID-19. TCRdb's copy holds only in-frame clones and misses some; the assay was immunoSEQ multiplex PCR. The data contain about 360,000 clones, 75% to 90% of them singletons. The material sequenced was peripheral blood. These receptors were taken from a woman aged 60-70 years with COVID-19, enrolled during active disease.

This clone was seen a handful of times. This chain uses TRBV18 with TRBJ2-5, with D perhaps TRBD1 (6 bases). The CDR3 spans 14 residues. CDR1 is KGHSH and CDR2 is LQKENI in the germline V gene. Trimming removed 5 bases at V and 5 bases at J, with 15 bases between. In DNA form, the CDR3 reads TGTGCCAGCTCAAAGTCAGGGGCAGGGGAGACCCAGTACTTC. It yields the protein CASSKSGAGETQYF.

The CDR3 DNA reads as TGTGCCAGCAGTGAGATCCCGGGAATAGGTGGCTACACCTTC. Translating it yields CASSEIPGIGGYTF. The rearrangement uses TRBV2 and TRBJ1-2; D is unresolved. Germline V gene data show CDR1 as SNHLY and CDR2 as FYNNEI. Trimming pared 3 bases from V and 7 bases from J, leaving 15 bases between. CDR3 length: 14 residues.

The rearrangement joins TRBV5-1 to TRBJ2-3, with a weak D call TRBD2 (6 bases). Germline loops: CDR1 SGHRS, CDR2 YFSETQ. V gave up 0 bases and J gave up 4 bases, with 18 bases separating them. The CDR3 loop spans 17 amino acids. DNA for the CDR3: TGCGCCAGCAGCTTGGATGCACCTCAGGGAGGCGCAGATACGCAGTATTTT. Its protein is CASSLDAPQGGADTQYF.

The rearrangement uses TRBV19 and TRBJ1-2; tentatively, D is TRBD1 (5 bases). V was pared by 8 bases and J by 2 bases, with 15 bases between. The CDR3 is made up of 14 amino acids. Germline V lookup: CDR1 LNHDA, CDR2 SQIVND (reference sequence). The chain's CDR3 is CASGLTAQNYGYTF. CDR3 nucleotide sequence: TGTGCCAGTGGCTTGACAGCCCAAAACTATGGCTACACCTTC.

The chain links TRBV19 to TRBJ2-3; 7 positions match TRBD1. Trimming took 5 bases from V and 1 from J; bases not matched to a gene: 9. This CDR3 comprises 16 residues. Germline CDR1 is LNHDA and CDR2 is SQIVND (reference sequence). This CDR3 is CASSSDRALRTDTQYF. As DNA, the CDR3 is TGTGCCAGTAGTTCTGACAGGGCATTGCGCACAGATACGCAGTATTTT.

The chain joins TRBV5-1 to TRBJ2-2; tentative D call: TRBD2 (6 bases). Germline CDR1 and CDR2: SGHRS and YFSETQ. The CDR3 runs to 16 residues. The germline V and J ends were trimmed by 0 bases and 1 base, with 10 bases remaining between them. CDR3 coding DNA: TGCGCCAGCAGCTTGGCCGTTAGCGGGAACACCGGGGAGCTGTTTTTT. Translation: CASSLAVSGNTGELFF.

The chain uses TRBV2 and TRBJ1-5, with 8 bases lining up with TRBD1. Losses at the gene ends were 6 bases for V and 4 bases for J; bases not matched to a gene: 5. The CDR3 consists of 14 residues. Germline CDR1 and CDR2: SNHLY and FYNNEI. CDR3 amino acids: CASSGQGMNQPQHF. Written as DNA, the CDR3 is TGTGCCAGCAGCGGACAGGGAATGAATCAGCCCCAGCATTTT.

This clone has only one observation. The rearrangement joins TRBV19 to TRBJ1-1; the match to TRBD1 covers 9 bases. The V segment lost 3 bases and the J segment 5 bases; nucleotides outside the gene matches: 7. This CDR3 has 15 residues. Germline values: CDR1 LNHDA, CDR2 SQIVND (reference sequence). DNA for the CDR3: TGTGCCAGTAGTATGAACAGGGGGCGAGGAACTGAAGCTTTCTTT. Translation: CASSMNRGRGTEAFF. The full variable domain, with the rest looked up from reference TRBV19 and TRBJ1-1, is DGGITQSPKYLFRKEGQNVTLSCEQNLNHDAMYWYRQDPGQGLRLIYYSQIVNDFQKGDIAEGYSVSREKKESFPLTVTSAQKNPTAFYLCASSMNRGRGTEAFFGQGTRLTVV.

This rearrangement joins TRBV5-1 to TRBJ2-7; D is unresolved. The V gene's germline CDR1 is SGHRS and CDR2 YFSETQ. V lost 4 bases, J lost 4 bases, and 9 bases lay in between. The CDR3 length is 12 residues. CDR3 DNA sequence: TGCGCCAGCAGCCTGGATCTGTACGAGCAGTACTTC. This codes for CASSLDLYEQYF.

This rearrangement joins TRBV3-1 (or the pseudogene TRBV3-2) to TRBJ2-7, with 8 bases aligning to TRBD1. J gave up 2 bases and V 1 base, and 1 base lay outside the gene matches. The CDR3 extends over 14 amino acids. Germline-derived CDR1 and CDR2 are LGHDT and YNNKEL (reference sequence). As DNA, the CDR3 is TGTGCCAGCAGCCAAGGCAGGGGGCCCTACGAGCAGTACTTC. Translating it yields CASSQGRGPYEQYF.

The chain combines TRBV6-5 with TRBJ2-2; D is undetermined. Germline CDR1 MNHEY, CDR2 SVGAGI. Trimming stripped 7 bases from V and 1 base from J, with 10 bases between. The CDR3 contains 14 residues. CDR3 region: CASKATQNTGELFF. CDR3 bases: TGTGCCAGCAAGGCGACACAGAACACCGGGGAGCTGTTTTTT.

This clone has only a few counts. J is TRBJ1-6 and V is TRBV6-6; D is ambiguous. V was shortened by 8 bases and J by 6 bases, with 17 bases between the two germline ends. The CDR3 contains 15 residues. CDR1 and CDR2 from the germline V gene are MNHNY and SVGAGI (reference sequence). The CDR3 DNA is TGTGCCAGCGTAAATCTAGGATTAGGTAATTCACCCCTCCACTTT. This codes for CASVNLGLGNSPLHF.

The chain joins TRBV4-1 to TRBJ2-3; D unresolved. Per germline, CDR1 MGHRA and CDR2 YSYEKL. V dropped 1 base and J dropped 2 bases, with 10 bases sitting between them. CDR3 length equals 15 residues. The CDR3: CASSQGTRSTDTQYF. The CDR3 DNA follows: TGCGCCAGCAGCCAAGGAACCAGATCCACAGATACGCAGTATTTT.

The CDR3: CASSPSPRANTEAFF. CDR3 nucleotides: TGTGCCAGCAGCCCCAGCCCCAGGGCGAACACTGAAGCTTTCTTT. The genes are TRBV5-8 and TRBJ1-1; perhaps TRBD1 as D (5 bases). This CDR3 region has 15 residues. CDR1 SGHTS and CDR2 YDEGEE come from the germline V gene. V dropped 4 bases and J dropped 1 base, with 14 bases sitting between them.

This rearrangement joins TRBV6-5 to TRBJ1-2, with D possibly matching TRBD1 (5 bases). From germline, CDR1 is MNHEY and CDR2 SVGAGI. V was trimmed by 5 bases and J by 7 bases, leaving 17 bases between them. CDR3 length: 14 residues. CDR3 DNA: TGTGCCAGCAGTAAGGACAAGGGGAGGAGTGGCTACACCTTC. It translates to CASSKDKGRSGYTF.

CDR3 sequence reads: CPTQPAGPNDDYGYTF. CDR3 sequence (DNA): TGCCCCACGCAGCCGGCGGGCCCCAACGATGACTATGGCTACACCTTC. The chain recombines TRBV29-1 with TRBJ1-2; no reliable D call. The CDR3 is made up of 16 amino acids. Looked up from germline, CDR1 is SQVTM and CDR2 is ANQGSEA.

Written as DNA, the CDR3 is TGTGCCAGCCGAATACAGGGTTCTGGTGGCTACACCTTC. It specifies CASRIQGSGGYTF. This chain uses TRBV2 with TRBJ1-2; weak D call: TRBD1 (6 bases). The CDR3 has 13 residues. Germline V gene data show CDR1 as SNHLY and CDR2 as FYNNEI. V lost 8 bases to trimming and J lost 7 bases, with 17 bases between them.

V usage is TRBV5-1 and J usage is TRBJ1-3; no definite D call. CDR1 and CDR2 (germline): SGHRS, YFSETQ. V lost 0 bases, J lost 4 bases, and 14 bases lay in between. The CDR3 runs to 16 residues. The DNA of the CDR3 is TGCGCCAGCAGCTTGGAACGAGCGGGGAGCGGAAACACCATATATTTT. It translates to CASSLERAGSGNTIYF.

This chain uses TRBV18 with TRBJ2-3, with TRBD2 matching 9 bases. The V and J ends lost 8 bases and 3 bases, in that order; junction bases with no gene match: 6. Germline CDR1 reads KGHSH; CDR2 reads LQKENI. This CDR3 comprises 14 residues. Written as DNA, the CDR3 is TGTGCCAGCACCCCGGGACTAGCAACAGATACGCAGTATTTT. Translation: CASTPGLATDTQYF.

CDR3 in DNA: TGTGCCAGCAGCGTAGGGGGCAGGGGCCTCTACAATGAGCAGTTCTTC. Its protein product is CASSVGGRGLYNEQFF. This chain joins TRBV9 and TRBJ2-1; possibly TRBD1 for D (6 bases). CDR1 is SGDLS, CDR2 YYNGEE, per germline. The CDR3 totals 16 residues. V gave up 0 bases and J gave up 3 bases, with 13 bases separating them. The whole variable domain, filled in from reference TRBV9 and TRBJ2-1, reads DSGVTQTPKHLITATGQRVTLRCSPRSGDLSVYWYQQSLDQGLQFLIQYYNGEERAKGNILERFSAQQFPDLHSELNLSSLELGDSALYFCASSVGGRGLYNEQFFGPGTRLTVL.

The rearrangement uses TRBV2 and TRBJ1-2; D is possibly TRBD1 (6 bases). Trimming removed 6 bases from V and 7 bases from J, with 18 bases in between. Per germline, CDR1 SNHLY and CDR2 FYNNEI. The CDR3 totals 14 residues. The DNA for the CDR3 is TGTGCCAGCAGCGAACAGGGATCCTATACTGGCTACACCTTC. It encodes CASSEQGSYTGYTF.

In this sample, this clone turned up once. The rearrangement links TRBV11-2 to TRBJ2-2; 12 nucleotides match TRBD2. V dropped 1 base and J dropped 3; count of bases not matched to a gene: 6. The CDR3 runs 18 residues. CDR1 and CDR2 from the germline V gene are SGHAT and FQNNGV. The CDR3 region is CASSLASGGALDTGELFF. Written as DNA, the CDR3 is TGTGCCAGCAGCTTAGCTAGCGGGGGGGCCTTGGACACCGGGGAGCTGTTTTTT.

The chain employs TRBV2 and TRBJ2-3, with 11 bases aligning to TRBD2. The CDR3 length is 15 residues. J gave up 5 bases and V 8 bases, and 9 bases lay outside the gene matches. The V gene's germline CDR1 is SNHLY and CDR2 FYNNEI. CDR3 residues: CASVYSGGALDTQYF. The CDR3 DNA reads TGTGCCAGCGTTTATAGCGGGGGGGCTTTAGATACGCAGTATTTT.

The chain links TRBV5-6 to TRBJ1-1; D is possibly TRBD1 (5 bases). Germline V gives CDR1 SGHDT, CDR2 YYEEEE. The ends were cut back, 0 bases at V and 3 bases at J, with 9 bases in the middle. This CDR3 spans 14 amino acids. The CDR3 is CASSLGVGDTEAFF. The CDR3 nucleotides read TGTGCCAGCAGCTTGGGTGTAGGGGACACTGAAGCTTTCTTT.

The chain links TRBV2 to TRBJ1-4; possibly TRBD1 for D (5 bases). Germline assignment: CDR1 SNHLY and CDR2 FYNNEI. This CDR3 contains 14 residues. Deletions cut 6 bases from V and 0 bases from J, with 8 bases between. The DNA for the CDR3 is TGTGCCAGCAGGACAGACCCAACTAATGAAAAACTGTTTTTT. Its translation: CASRTDPTNEKLFF.

The CDR3: CASRVAGVRGNEQFF. For the CDR3, the DNA is TGTGCCAGCAGAGTAGCGGGAGTAAGAGGCAATGAGCAGTTCTTC. V and J are TRBV7-9 and TRBJ2-1, with 9 bases matching TRBD2. Germline V CDR1 and CDR2: SEHNR, FQNEAQ (reference sequence). Germline trimming cut 6 bases from V and 6 bases from J; bases unmatched to any gene: 9. CDR3 length: 15 amino acids.

This clone was seen once. This sequence joins TRBV7-9 and TRBJ2-5; TRBD2 matches 7 bases. J gave up 5 bases and V 5 bases, and 8 bases lay outside the gene matches. CDR1 is SEHNR and CDR2 is FQNEAQ in the germline V gene (reference sequence). This CDR3 has 14 amino acids. The DNA of the CDR3 is TGTGCCAGCAGCCCAGTGGGGGGGAGTGAGACCCAGTACTTC. The encoded protein is CASSPVGGSETQYF.

This chain links TRBV19 with TRBJ1-1; D perhaps matches TRBD1 (6 bases). With 3 bases removed from V and 1 base from J, the gap between germline ends came to 15 bases. CDR1 is LNHDA and CDR2 is SQIVND in the germline V gene (reference sequence). The CDR3 totals 16 residues. For the CDR3, the DNA is TGTGCCAGTAGTATCACCTCTTTGGGGGCGAACACTGAAGCTTTCTTT. Its translation: CASSITSLGANTEAFF. The full variable domain, in which reference TRBV19 and TRBJ1-1 provide the parts outside the CDR3, is DGGITQSPKYLFRKEGQNVTLSCEQNLNHDAMYWYRQDPGQGLRLIYYSQIVNDFQKGDIAEGYSVSREKKESFPLTVTSAQKNPTAFYLCASSITSLGANTEAFFGQGTRLTVV.

The CDR3 loop is CSVGQGEGYTF. Written as DNA, the CDR3 is TGCAGCGTAGGACAGGGAGAGGGCTACACCTTC. The chain uses TRBV29-1 and TRBJ1-2, with 8 positions matching TRBD1. Germline CDR1 and CDR2: SQVTM and ANQGSEA. V lost 6 bases to trimming and J lost 8 bases; unmatched junction nucleotides: 5. The CDR3 extends over 11 amino acids.

The chain has TRBV5-1 and TRBJ2-5; 7 bases match TRBD1. The V and J ends lost 0 bases and 9 bases, in that order; junction bases with no gene match: 11. CDR1 and CDR2 (germline): SGHRS, YFSETQ. The CDR3 runs to 15 residues. For the CDR3, the DNA is TGCGCCAGCAGCTTGGGACCTGGGACCACAGGGGCCCAGTACTTC. Its translation: CASSLGPGTTGAQYF.